The 7 T cell receptor beta chains below were found in one sample sequenced in a study of T cell responses to AZD1222 COVID-19 vaccine. Clones were read by immunoSEQ multiplex PCR, and TCRdb kept only the in-frame ones, dropping some. The sample consists of over 45,000 clones, over 75% of them appearing once. The sequenced sample was peripheral blood, obtained on day 0 of AZD1222 vaccination. The receptors were sampled from an adult in good health.

The chain couples TRBV4-1 to TRBJ1-2; 9 nucleotides align to TRBD1. Germline trimming cut 0 bases from V and 4 bases from J; bases unmatched to any gene: 6. The CDR3 has 16 residues. CDR1 and CDR2 (germline): MGHRA, YSYEKL. For the CDR3, the DNA is TGCGCCAGCAGCCAAGATTGGGACAGGGTAGGCTATGGCTACACCTTC. This encodes CASSQDWDRVGYGYTF.

Comments on this clone: One junction end disagrees with the germline gene, perhaps due to a read error. The chain employs TRBV19 and TRBJ2-1; TRBD1 matches 9 bases. CDR1 and CDR2 from the germline V gene are LNHDA and SQIVND (reference sequence). The CDR3 consists of 17 residues. Here the CDR3 reads CASTISFTGTGKNEQFF. CDR3 in DNA: TGTGCCAGTACTATATCTTTCACCGGGACAGGGAAAAATGAGCAGTTCTTC.

The chain uses TRBV19 and TRBJ1-2; no firm D call. CDR1 is LNHDA, CDR2 SQIVND, per germline (reference sequence). V was trimmed by 5 bases and J by 1 base, leaving 14 bases between them. This CDR3 region has 15 residues. CDR3 in DNA: TGTGCCAGTAGTGGCTCTCTAACACTTAACTATGGCTACACCTTC. It codes for CASSGSLTLNYGYTF. The variable domain in full, completed from reference TRBV19 and TRBJ1-2, reads DGGITQSPKYLFRKEGQNVTLSCEQNLNHDAMYWYRQDPGQGLRLIYYSQIVNDFQKGDIAEGYSVSREKKESFPLTVTSAQKNPTAFYLCASSGSLTLNYGYTFGSGTRLTVV.

The rearrangement uses TRBV24-1 and TRBJ2-2; D might be TRBD2 (6 bases). V gave up 1 base and J gave up 5 bases, with 16 bases separating them. CDR3 length: 17 amino acids. Germline CDR1 and CDR2: KGHDR and SFDVKD. The CDR3 loop reads CATSDFRGTPRTGELFF. The CDR3 DNA reads as TGTGCCACCAGTGATTTCCGCGGGACCCCGAGGACCGGGGAGCTGTTTTTT.

The chain links TRBV27 to TRBJ2-1; D is uncertain. Trimming took off 3 bases at V and 5 bases at J, with 5 bases between the two ends. The CDR3 is 12 amino acids. The germline V gene encodes CDR1 MNHEY and CDR2 SMNVEV (reference sequence). CDR3 coding DNA: TGTGCCAGCAGTTTTCCTGACAATGAGCAGTTCTTC. Translation: CASSFPDNEQFF.

The chain joins TRBV19 to TRBJ1-4; D remains unclear. CDR1 is LNHDA, CDR2 SQIVND, per germline (reference sequence). This CDR3 has 14 residues. Trimming took 5 bases from V and 5 from J, leaving 12 bases between them. CDR3 sequence (DNA): TGTGCCAGTAGTTTGGATACCTTAAATGAAAAACTGTTTTTT. As protein: CASSLDTLNEKLFF.

The chain joins TRBV11-2 to TRBJ2-7; D unclear. Germline lookup yields CDR1 SGHAT and CDR2 FQNNGV. The V gene lost 7 bases and the J gene lost 4 bases, with 11 bases spanning the gap. CDR3 length equals 12 residues. CDR3 protein: CASTWSDYEQYF. In nucleotides, the CDR3 is TGTGCCAGCACCTGGAGTGATTACGAGCAGTACTTC.